The text below deals with one T cell receptor (beta chain). This specimen belongs to a study of tumor-infiltrating lymphocytes in localized non-small cell lung cancer. In the study overall: Some samples were collected after neoadjuvant chemotherapy; smokers, never-smokers and several histologies were included.

The repertoire was sequenced with immunoSEQ multiplex PCR; TCRdb's copy has only in-frame clones and lacks some. The table shows under 10,000 clones, with 60% to 80% occurring only once. The sequence derives from a human donor with non-small cell lung cancer. The sample taken for sequencing was lung tumor tissue.

The CDR3 bases are TGCGCCAGCAGCCATTCGACGGGAGCGTTTAACTATGGCTACACCTTC. Translating it yields CASSHSTGAFNYGYTF. J is TRBJ1-2 and V is TRBV4-3; D call uncertain. Between the trimmed V and J ends, which lost 3 bases and 1 base, there was a span of 15 bases. In germline, CDR1 is LGHNA, CDR2 YSLEER. The CDR3 extends over 16 amino acids.